This paragraph reports one TCR beta chain. The sample comes from a study of PD-1 blockade in classical Hodgkin lymphoma. With V trimmed by 1 base and J by 5 bases, 8 bases remained unmatched. In germline, CDR1 is WNHNN, CDR2 SYGVQD (reference sequence). There are 15 residues in the CDR3. The patients all showed relapse after autologous stem cell transplantation, while their brentuximab vedotin exposure varied. Assay: immunoSEQ multiplex PCR; the TCRdb copy retains only in-frame clones and omits some. The table lists about 97,000 clones, over 80% of them singletons. This receptor was taken from a human donor with classical Hodgkin lymphoma. The sequencing here drew on peripheral blood mononuclear cells (PBMCs), taken at baseline. The V gene is TRBV10-1, the J gene TRBJ2-7, with 7 positions matching TRBD1. The DNA for the CDR3 is TGCGCCAGCAGTGAGTTCAGGCAGGGGGTCGACGAGCAGTACTTC. This sequence encodes CASSEFRQGVDEQYF.